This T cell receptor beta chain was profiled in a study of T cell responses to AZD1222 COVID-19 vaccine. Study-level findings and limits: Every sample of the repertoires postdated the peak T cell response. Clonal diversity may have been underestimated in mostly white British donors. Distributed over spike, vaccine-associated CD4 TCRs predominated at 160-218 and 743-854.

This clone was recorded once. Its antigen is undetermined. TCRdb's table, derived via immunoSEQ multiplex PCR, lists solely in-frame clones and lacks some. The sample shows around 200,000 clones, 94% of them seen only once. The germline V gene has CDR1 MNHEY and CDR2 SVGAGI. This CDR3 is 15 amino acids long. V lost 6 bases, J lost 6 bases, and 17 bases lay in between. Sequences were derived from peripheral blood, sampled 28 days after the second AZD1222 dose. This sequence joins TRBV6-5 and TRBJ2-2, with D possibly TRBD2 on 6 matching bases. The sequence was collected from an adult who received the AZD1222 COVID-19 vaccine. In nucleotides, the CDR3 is TGTGCCAGCAGGCCCGGAGGGGTGGGCGCCGGGGAGCTGTTTTTT. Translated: CASRPGGVGAGELFF.